This TCR beta chain was recorded in a study of human T cells and chemical hapten exposure. As for the study in general: Doses of diphenylcyclopropenone went to the patients' scalps weekly throughout the approximately 22-week study. General study results and limits: Having alopecia, the donors may differ immunologically from healthy people.

TCRdb itself ran the RACE reads through MiXCR, one entry per CDR3 protein. The sample holds some 360,000 distinct CDR3 sequences, 4% to 6% seen once. Noted time point: pre-sensitization, week 0. Treatment in this sample: therapeutic diphenylcyclopropenone sensitization with weekly scalp DPC. Many counts were recorded for this clonotype. Antigen: not known. V shed 4 bases and J 4 bases; nucleotides not matched to a gene: 4. This CDR3 region has 13 residues. Germline CDR1 and CDR2: ENHRY and SYGVKD. The chain combines TRBV10-3 with TRBJ2-7; 7 nucleotides align to TRBD1. This receptor was obtained from a woman aged 45-65 years with alopecia areata. Some clones in this sample may be carry-over from other donors' samples. The sample here was whole blood, taken in connection with sensitization to the hapten diphenylcyclopropenone (DPC). CDR3 nucleotide sequence: TGTGCCATCAGTGCCGACAGGGATTACGAGCAGTACTTC. Translated: CAISADRDYEQYF.